This TCR beta chain was captured in a study of beta chain features in type 1 diabetes. General study findings and limits: Significant though moderate, a shortening of TCRB CDR3s appeared in all four CD4+ subsets of Type 1 diabetes patients. At VDJ recombination sites, type 1 diabetes patients had fewer insertions and more deleted nucleotides.

CD45RO/CCR7/CD25/CD127/CD95/CD27 separated CD4+ naive, central memory, regulatory and stem cell-like memory cells by sorting. The study reverse transcribed the entire isolated RNA, so it sequenced expressed TCRB transcripts. The assay was immunoSEQ multiplex PCR, and TCRdb's table has in-frame clones only and misses some. The data show a few hundred thousand clones, with about 20% seen just once and 0.035% to 0.05% held by the top ten. Germline CDR1 GTSNPN, CDR2 SVGIG (reference sequence). V was shortened by 4 bases and J by 5 bases, with 14 bases between the two germline ends. The CDR3 consists of 13 residues. The sample holds a few counts of this clone. Antigen specificity is unknown.

This chain joins TRBV30 and TRBJ1-1; possible D gene TRBD1, 5 bases. The clonotype originates from a woman between 18 and 29 years old in good health. Sequencing used naive CD4+ T cells from blood. CDR3 region: CAWTGEAGTEAFF. In nucleotides, the CDR3 is TGTGCCTGGACGGGGGAAGCTGGGACTGAAGCTTTCTTT.